This TCR beta chain emerged from a study of Ad26.COV2.S vaccination and SARS-CoV-2 variants. Documented treatment: roughly 18 received Ad26.COV2.S at low or high dose, single or two shots; 5 received placebo; per-sample allocation not given. Day 63 after the first vaccine or placebo injection was the time point for sampling. Data came from immunoSEQ multiplex PCR; TCRdb stores just in-frame clones and leaves some out. The sample consists of about 350,000 clones, roughly 84% of them appearing once. Germline CDR1 SGHTA, CDR2 FQGNSA. V lost 5 bases to trimming and J lost 5 bases, with 13 bases between them. This CDR3 contains 14 residues.

The chain couples TRBV7-2 to TRBJ1-3, with a tentative D call TRBD1 (5 bases). Material: peripheral blood, obtained in a trial of Ad26.COV2.S vaccine versus placebo. The clonotype was recovered from a person between 18 and 65 years old who received the Ad26.COV2.S COVID-19 vaccine or a placebo. DNA of the CDR3: TGTGCCAGCAGCCCCGGGGGAGAAAGAAACACCATATATTTT. This encodes CASSPGGERNTIYF.